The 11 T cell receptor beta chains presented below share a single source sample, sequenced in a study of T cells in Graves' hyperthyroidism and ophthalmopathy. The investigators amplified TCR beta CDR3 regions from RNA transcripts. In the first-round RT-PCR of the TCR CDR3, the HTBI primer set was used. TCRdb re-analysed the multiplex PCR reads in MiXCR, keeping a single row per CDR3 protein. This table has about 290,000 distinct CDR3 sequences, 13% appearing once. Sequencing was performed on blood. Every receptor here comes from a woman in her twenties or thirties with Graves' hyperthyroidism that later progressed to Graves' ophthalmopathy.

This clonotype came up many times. The CDR3 loop reads CASSLDPPDRTNTEAFF. The CDR3 DNA reads TGTGCCAGCAGCTTAGATCCGCCGGACAGGACGAACACTGAAGCTTTCTTT. This chain links TRBV11-3 with TRBJ1-1; 7 bases match TRBD1. The germline gives CDR1 SGHNT, CDR2 YENEEA. With V trimmed by 0 bases and J by 1 base, 8 bases remained unmatched. This CDR3 is 17 amino acids long. Full variable domain (remainder filled in from reference TRBV11-3 and TRBJ1-1): EAGVVQSPRYKIIEKKQPVAFWCNPISGHNTLYWYLQNLGQGPELLIRYENEEAVDDSQLPKDRFSAERLKGVDSTLKIQPAELGDSAVYLCASSLDPPDRTNTEAFFGQGTRLTVV.

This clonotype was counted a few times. CDR3 bases: TGTGCCAGTAGACTTGCGGGACAGGCTTACAATGAGCAGTTCTTC. Translating it yields CASRLAGQAYNEQFF. The chain has TRBV19 and TRBJ2-1; 8 bases agree with TRBD1. With 6 bases clipped from V and 4 bases from J, the junction kept 8 bases outside the gene matches. CDR1 is LNHDA and CDR2 is SQIVND in the germline V gene (reference sequence). CDR3 length equals 15 residues. Looking up the rest from reference TRBV19 and TRBJ2-1 gives the full variable domain: DGGITQSPKYLFRKEGQNVTLSCEQNLNHDAMYWYRQDPGQGLRLIYYSQIVNDFQKGDIAEGYSVSREKKESFPLTVTSAQKNPTAFYLCASRLAGQAYNEQFFGPGTRLTVL.

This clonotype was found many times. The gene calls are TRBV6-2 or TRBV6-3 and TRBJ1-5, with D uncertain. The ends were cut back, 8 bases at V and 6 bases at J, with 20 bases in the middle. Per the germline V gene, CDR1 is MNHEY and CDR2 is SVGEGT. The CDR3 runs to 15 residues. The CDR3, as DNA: TGTGCCAGCGGCCCGGGAGGGCATGGAAGTCAGCCCCAGCATTTT. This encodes CASGPGGHGSQPQHF.

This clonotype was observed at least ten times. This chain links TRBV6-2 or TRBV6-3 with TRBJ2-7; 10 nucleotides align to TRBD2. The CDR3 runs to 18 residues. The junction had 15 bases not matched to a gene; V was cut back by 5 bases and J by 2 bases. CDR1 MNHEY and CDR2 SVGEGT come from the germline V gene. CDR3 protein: CASSPRPGRAGGPYEQYF. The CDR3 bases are TGTGCCAGCAGTCCTCGGCCGGGCCGAGCGGGAGGGCCCTACGAGCAGTACTTC.

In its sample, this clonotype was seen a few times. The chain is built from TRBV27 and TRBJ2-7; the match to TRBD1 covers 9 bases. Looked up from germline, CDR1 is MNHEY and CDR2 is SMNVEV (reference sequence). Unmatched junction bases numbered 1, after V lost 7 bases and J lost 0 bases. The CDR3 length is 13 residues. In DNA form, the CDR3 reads TGTGCCAGCATGGACAGGGGCTCCTACGAGCAGTACTTC. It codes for CASMDRGSYEQYF.

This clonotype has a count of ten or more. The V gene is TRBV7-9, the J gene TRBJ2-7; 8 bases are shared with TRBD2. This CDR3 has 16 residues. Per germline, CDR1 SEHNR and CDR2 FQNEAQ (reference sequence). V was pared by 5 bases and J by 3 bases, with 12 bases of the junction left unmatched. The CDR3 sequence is CASSAGGLAGDYEQYF. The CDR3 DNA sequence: TGTGCCAGCAGCGCGGGGGGTCTAGCGGGCGACTACGAGCAGTACTTC.

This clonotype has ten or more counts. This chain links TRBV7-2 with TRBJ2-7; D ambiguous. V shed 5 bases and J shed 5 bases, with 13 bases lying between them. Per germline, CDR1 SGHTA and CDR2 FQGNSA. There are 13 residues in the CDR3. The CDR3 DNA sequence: TGTGCCAGCAGCCCAAGTACTCCCCACGAGCAGTACTTC. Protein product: CASSPSTPHEQYF. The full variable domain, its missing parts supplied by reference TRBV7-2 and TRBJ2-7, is GAGVSQSPSNKVTEKGKDVELRCDPISGHTALYWYRQSLGQGLEFLIYFQGNSAPDKSGLPSDRFSAERTGGSVSTLTIQRTQQEDSAVYLCASSPSTPHEQYFGPGTRLTVT.

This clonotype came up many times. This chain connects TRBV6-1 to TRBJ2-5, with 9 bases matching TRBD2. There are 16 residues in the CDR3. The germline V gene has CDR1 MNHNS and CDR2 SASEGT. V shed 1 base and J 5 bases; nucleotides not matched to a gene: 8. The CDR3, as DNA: TGTGCCAGCAGTGAAGTGGCTAGCGGGATCGGGGAGACCCAGTACTTC. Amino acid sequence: CASSEVASGIGETQYF.

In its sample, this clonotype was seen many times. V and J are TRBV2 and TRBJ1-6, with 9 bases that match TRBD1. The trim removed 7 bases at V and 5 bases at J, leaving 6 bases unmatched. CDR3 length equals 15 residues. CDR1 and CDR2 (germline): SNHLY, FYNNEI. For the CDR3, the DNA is TGTGCCAGCACTGCGACAGGGGGGGATAATTCACCCCTCCACTTT. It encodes CASTATGGDNSPLHF.

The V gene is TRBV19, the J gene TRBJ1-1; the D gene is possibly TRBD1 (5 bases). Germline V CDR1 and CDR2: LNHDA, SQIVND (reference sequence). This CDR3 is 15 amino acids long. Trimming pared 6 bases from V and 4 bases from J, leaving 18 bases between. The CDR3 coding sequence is TGTGCCAGTAGCGCTCAGTGGGGCAAGATCACTGAAGCTTTCTTT. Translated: CASSAQWGKITEAFF.

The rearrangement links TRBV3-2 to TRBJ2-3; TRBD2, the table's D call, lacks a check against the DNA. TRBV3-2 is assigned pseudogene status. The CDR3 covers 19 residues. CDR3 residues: CASSQDARWRAGGTDTQYF. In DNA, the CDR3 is TGTGCCAGCAGCCAAGATGCCCGGTGGAGGGCCGGAGGCACAGATACGCAGTATTTT.